This TCR beta chain was recorded in a study of T-cell memory formation after mild COVID-19. Study-level points and caveats: For contracting clones, CD4+ ones sat mainly in CM and EM, CD8+ in EMRA. Researchers found some responding clones in pre-infection memory, a sign that cross-reactive memory joined.

In its sample, this clonotype was seen a few times. Its antigen is not identified. One entry per CDR3 protein, called by TCRdb with MiXCR from the 5' RACE reads. The sample has over 300,000 distinct CDR3 sequences, 20% seen once; the top ten hold under 25%. Sequences were obtained from PBMCs or a T cell subset sorted from them (not recorded which). The receptor's source is a man aged 18-30 years who had mild COVID-19 (a few samples of this study predate the infection). Cell type and time point are not known.

CDR3 DNA: TGTGCCAGCAGTTACGGGGGAGACGGTAATGGCTACACCTTC. It yields the protein CASSYGGDGNGYTF. The chain is built from TRBV6-5 and TRBJ1-2; a weak D match, TRBD1 (5 bases). Germline assignment: CDR1 MNHEY and CDR2 SVGAGI. The CDR3 loop spans 14 amino acids. The V gene lost 2 bases and the J gene lost 6 bases, with 13 bases spanning the gap.